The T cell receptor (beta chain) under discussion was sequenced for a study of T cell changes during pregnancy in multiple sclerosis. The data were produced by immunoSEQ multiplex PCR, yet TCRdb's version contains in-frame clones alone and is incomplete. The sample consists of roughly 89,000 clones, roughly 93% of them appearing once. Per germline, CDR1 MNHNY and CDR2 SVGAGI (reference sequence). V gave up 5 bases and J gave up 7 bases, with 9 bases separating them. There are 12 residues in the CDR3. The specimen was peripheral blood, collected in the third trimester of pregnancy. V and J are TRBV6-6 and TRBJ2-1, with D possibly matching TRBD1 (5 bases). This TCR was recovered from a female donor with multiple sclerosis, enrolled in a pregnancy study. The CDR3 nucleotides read TGTGCCAGCAGTACCAGGGCAAATGAGCAGTTCTTC. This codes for CASSTRANEQFF.